The next 32 T cell receptor beta chains were all read from a single sample in a study of cytomegalovirus exposure and HLA in healthy donors. This table comes from immunoSEQ multiplex PCR, and its TCRdb copy is limited to in-frame clones, with some not included. The sample yields roughly 90,000 clones, around 85% seen once. Sequencing was done on a sample of PBMCs. These TCRs come from a man younger than 35 in good health and CMV-seropositive.

Comment on this clone: At one end, the junction sequence differs from germline, possibly due to a read error. The V and J genes are TRBV11-3 and TRBJ2-5, with 9 bases identical to TRBD2. This CDR3 region has 13 residues. The germline CDR1 and CDR2 sequences are SGHNT and YENEEA. DNA of the CDR3: TGTGCCAGCAGCTCGGGACTAGCCCCGTACCACAACTTC. Translation: CASSSGLAPYHNF.

V and J are TRBV5-6 and TRBJ2-4; 11 nucleotides match TRBD2. Germline V gene lookup returns CDR1 SGHDT and CDR2 YYEEEE. CDR3 length equals 15 residues. V was clipped by 0 bases and J by 9 bases; unmatched bases: 5. The CDR3 sequence is CASSLVASGRIIQYF. CDR3 in DNA: TGTGCCAGCAGCTTGGTGGCTAGCGGGAGGATCATTCAGTACTTC. The complete variable domain, with remaining parts taken from reference TRBV5-6 and TRBJ2-4, reads DAGVTQSPTHLIKTRGQQVTLRCSPKSGHDTVSWYQQALGQGPQFIFQYYEEEERQRGNFPDRFSGHQFPNYSSELNVNALLLGDSALYLCASSLVASGRIIQYFGAGTRLSVL.

The chain couples TRBV7-2 to TRBJ1-2; D is unresolved. V was cut by 2 bases and J by 5 bases, with 12 bases left in between. The germline CDR1 and CDR2 sequences are SGHTA and FQGNSA. CDR3 length: 14 residues. The CDR3 DNA reads TGTGCCAGCAGCTTATGGGTCCGCGGGTATGGCTACACCTTC. Residues: CASSLWVRGYGYTF.

The rearrangement joins TRBV5-6 to TRBJ2-4; TRBD2 agrees at 7 bases. V lost 2 bases to trimming and J lost 13 bases; unmatched junction nucleotides: 18. Looked up from germline, CDR1 is SGHDT and CDR2 is YYEEEE. This CDR3 has 16 residues. CDR3 region: CASSFLGGTSVRGQYF. The CDR3 region has the DNA TGTGCCAGCAGCTTCCTGGGGGGGACTTCCGTGAGAGGGCAGTACTTC.

The gene calls are TRBV4-1 and TRBJ2-7, with a possible D match to TRBD2 (6 bases). This CDR3 comprises 15 residues. Germline V gives CDR1 MGHRA, CDR2 YSYEKL. Trimming stripped 3 bases from V and 2 bases from J, with 14 bases between. CDR3 sequence reads: CASSQDPGVAYEQYF. The CDR3 nucleotides read TGCGCCAGCAGCCAGGACCCGGGGGTGGCCTACGAGCAGTACTTC.

This chain links TRBV5-1 with TRBJ2-3, with 10 bases fitting TRBD2. V was clipped by 1 base and J by 4 bases; unmatched bases: 3. This CDR3 has 15 amino acids. Germline CDR1 SGHRS, CDR2 YFSETQ. DNA for the CDR3: TGCGCCAGCAGCTTGCTAGCGGGAGAGGCAGATACGCAGTATTTT. Translation gives CASSLLAGEADTQYF.

The V and J genes are TRBV9 and TRBJ1-5; D remains unclear. The CDR3 is 15 residues long. The germline V gene has CDR1 SGDLS and CDR2 YYNGEE. V was trimmed by 0 bases and J by 0 bases, leaving 7 bases between them. The CDR3 loop reads CASSVDGNSNQPQHF. The CDR3 bases are TGTGCCAGCAGCGTAGACGGGAATAGCAATCAGCCCCAGCATTTT.

Concerning this clone itself: This same CDR3 is encoded by further DNA sequences in the sample. The V call is TRBV28, the J call TRBJ2-7, with 9 bases fitting TRBD2. CDR3 length equals 14 residues. V shed 3 bases, J shed 2 bases, and the junction held 2 bases outside the gene matches. Looked up from germline, CDR1 is MDHEN and CDR2 is SYDVKM. The CDR3 coding sequence is TGTGCCAGCAGTTTGGCGGGAGGGCCCTACGAGCAGTACTTC. The encoded protein is CASSLAGGPYEQYF.

This chain links TRBV11-3 with TRBJ2-3; 16 bases are shared with TRBD2. This CDR3 contains 17 residues. With 6 bases clipped from V and 4 bases from J, the junction kept 7 bases outside the gene matches. Germline V CDR1 and CDR2: SGHNT, YENEEA. CDR3 sequence reads: CASRMGLAGGPSDTQYF. CDR3 in DNA: TGTGCCAGCAGAATGGGACTAGCGGGAGGGCCCTCAGATACGCAGTATTTT.

J is TRBJ1-2 and V is TRBV6-1; the match to TRBD1 covers 7 bases. J was trimmed by 8 bases and V by 5 bases; bases with no gene match: 14. CDR3 length equals 15 residues. In germline, CDR1 is MNHNS, CDR2 SASEGT. The CDR3 here is CASSPSFDRVDGYTF. The CDR3 DNA reads as TGTGCCAGCAGTCCGTCATTCGACAGGGTAGACGGCTACACCTTC.

Note on this clone: Different DNA sequences within this sample yield the same CDR3. This chain links TRBV5-1 with TRBJ2-1; maybe TRBD2 (5 bases). Germline lookup yields CDR1 SGHRS and CDR2 YFSETQ. The CDR3 is 15 residues long. Trimming cost V 0 bases and J 2 bases, with 9 bases left between them. CDR3 nucleotides: TGCGCCAGCAGCTTGGTGGGAGAAACCTACAATGAGCAGTTCTTC. It yields the protein CASSLVGETYNEQFF.

The V gene is TRBV27, the J gene TRBJ2-7, with a tentative D call TRBD1 (6 bases). Germline CDR1 is MNHEY and CDR2 is SMNVEV (reference sequence). Trimming stripped 4 bases from V and 3 bases from J, with 10 bases between. The CDR3 sequence is 13 residues long. The CDR3 is CASSSGQNYEQYF. DNA of the CDR3: TGTGCCAGCAGTTCCGGACAGAACTACGAGCAGTACTTC.

This chain connects TRBV6-5 to TRBJ2-7; tentative D call: TRBD2 (5 bases). The CDR3 sequence is 14 residues long. V was cut by 8 bases and J by 2 bases, with 16 bases left in between. Germline V gene data show CDR1 as MNHEY and CDR2 as SVGAGI. CDR3 protein: CASGVARRTYEQYF. CDR3 coding DNA: TGTGCCAGCGGAGTTGCTAGGAGGACCTACGAGCAGTACTTC.

The chain joins TRBV11-2 to TRBJ1-2; D gene unclear. Trimming pared 1 base from V and 4 bases from J, leaving 10 bases between. Germline V gene sequence: CDR1 SGHAT, CDR2 FQNNGV. The CDR3 is 14 amino acids. Written as DNA, the CDR3 is TGTGCCAGCAGCTTAGTTTCGGGTCTCTATGGCTACACCTTC. The encoded protein is CASSLVSGLYGYTF.

The V gene is TRBV2, the J gene TRBJ2-4; D is perhaps TRBD1 (6 bases). The V end was cut by 6 bases, the J end by 9 bases, with 12 bases between. This CDR3 contains 12 residues. Germline V gives CDR1 SNHLY, CDR2 FYNNEI. The chain's CDR3 is CASSETGIIQYF. The CDR3, as DNA: TGTGCCAGCAGCGAGACAGGCATCATTCAGTACTTC.

This clone is a singleton in its sample. V gene TRBV27 combines with J gene TRBJ2-7; 10 positions agree with TRBD1. This CDR3 region has 13 residues. V lost 5 bases, J lost 4 bases, and 2 bases stayed unmatched. CDR1 MNHEY and CDR2 SMNVEV come from the germline V gene (reference sequence). In nucleotides, the CDR3 is TGTGCCAGCAGTCGGGACAGGGGTTACGAGCAGTACGTC. Its translation: CASSRDRGYEQYV.

The rearrangement joins TRBV4-1 to TRBJ2-5, with TRBD2 matching 7 bases. The CDR3 consists of 18 residues. Germline V lookup: CDR1 MGHRA, CDR2 YSYEKL. J was trimmed by 0 bases and V by 2 bases; bases with no gene match: 12. The CDR3 region has the DNA TGCGCCAGCAGCCAATTCACTAGCGCACCATATTACCAAGAGACCCAGTACTTC. Amino acid sequence: CASSQFTSAPYYQETQYF.

The chain couples TRBV30 to TRBJ2-1; D perhaps matches TRBD2 (6 bases). The V and J ends lost 2 bases and 3 bases respectively, with 8 bases between them. The CDR3 has 13 residues. Germline V gene sequence: CDR1 GTSNPN, CDR2 SVGIG (reference sequence). DNA for the CDR3: TGTGCCTGGAGTTTCGGGAGCTACAATGAGCAGTTCTTC. This sequence encodes CAWSFGSYNEQFF.

The chain joins TRBV29-1 to TRBJ2-3; no firm D call. Germline CDR1 and CDR2: SQVTM and ANQGSEA. The V end was cut by 4 bases, the J end by 5 bases, with 4 bases between. CDR3 length: 10 residues. The CDR3: CSVARDTQYF. The CDR3, as DNA: TGCAGCGTTGCTCGAGATACGCAGTATTTT.

This clone has a single count. This chain connects TRBV5-1 to TRBJ2-5, with 8 positions matching TRBD1. This CDR3 spans 17 amino acids. Trimming removed 3 bases from V and 3 bases from J; junction bases left unmatched: 13. Germline lookup yields CDR1 SGHRS and CDR2 YFSETQ. As DNA, the CDR3 is TGCGCCAGCAGCTCAGGCAGGGGGCGATTTGGTAAAGAGACCCAGTACTTC. As protein: CASSSGRGRFGKETQYF.

V and J are TRBV30 and TRBJ1-4, with 10 bases identical to TRBD1. After removal of 0 bases from V and 8 bases from J, the junction contained 6 bases not matched to a gene. Germline CDR1 is GTSNPN and CDR2 is SVGIG (reference sequence). The CDR3 is made up of 15 amino acids. The CDR3 protein is CAWSVLGTGVEKLFF. For the CDR3, the DNA is TGTGCCTGGAGTGTACTAGGGACAGGGGTGGAAAAACTGTTTTTT.

This rearrangement joins TRBV19 to TRBJ2-7; 11 bases line up with TRBD2. From germline, CDR1 is LNHDA and CDR2 SQIVND (reference sequence). The CDR3 contains 18 residues. The ends lost 3 bases at V and 0 bases at J; junction bases unmatched: 10. The DNA for the CDR3 is TGTGCCAGTAGTATTGGGCTAGCGGGAGGCCAAAGCTCCTACGAGCAGTACTTC. Translated: CASSIGLAGGQSSYEQYF.

The CDR3 reads CAISGPGETQYF. As DNA, the CDR3 is TGTGCCATCAGCGGACCGGGGGAGACCCAGTACTTC. The chain is built from TRBV10-3 and TRBJ2-5, with a possible D match to TRBD2 (5 bases). The germline V gene encodes CDR1 ENHRY and CDR2 SYGVKD. CDR3 size: 12 residues. Trimming left V 6 bases short and J 5 bases short, with 10 bases between.

The CDR3 sequence is CSEAGNTEAFF. CDR3 nucleotide sequence: TGCAGTGAGGCAGGGAACACTGAAGCTTTCTTT. The J gene is TRBJ1-1, the V gene TRBV20-1; no firm D call. Trimming shortened V by 7 bases and J by 1 base, and 7 bases separated the two germline ends. This CDR3 has 11 amino acids. The germline V gene encodes CDR1 DFQATT and CDR2 SNEGSKA (reference sequence).

This clone was observed a handful of times. The chain is built from TRBV4-2 and TRBJ1-3; D ambiguous. Trimming pared 0 bases from V and 5 bases from J, leaving 5 bases between. From germline, CDR1 is LGHNA and CDR2 YNFKEQ. The CDR3 is 13 amino acids. The CDR3 region is CASSQERRNTIYF. The CDR3 DNA is TGTGCCAGCAGCCAAGAGAGAAGAAACACCATATATTTT.

The rearrangement links TRBV4-2 to TRBJ2-7; D not resolved. This CDR3 region has 15 residues. The V gene lost 0 bases and the J gene lost 1 base, with 10 bases spanning the gap. Germline-derived CDR1 and CDR2 are LGHNA and YNFKEQ. The CDR3 loop reads CASSQEGDLSYEQYF. The CDR3, as DNA: TGTGCCAGCAGCCAAGAAGGAGACTTATCCTACGAGCAGTACTTC.

The V and J genes are TRBV28 and TRBJ2-3; TRBD1 matches at 9 bases. The CDR3 runs to 15 residues. Germline V CDR1 and CDR2: MDHEN, SYDVKM. The V segment lost 5 bases and the J segment 2 bases; nucleotides outside the gene matches: 5. As DNA, the CDR3 is TGTGCCAGCAGTCCGGACAGGGGAGCCACAGATACGCAGTATTTT. Its protein product is CASSPDRGATDTQYF.

J is TRBJ2-2 and V is TRBV5-1; D not resolved. Deletions cut 1 base from V and 4 bases from J, with 8 bases between. Germline-derived CDR1 and CDR2 are SGHRS and YFSETQ. This CDR3 has 14 amino acids. CDR3 sequence (DNA): TGCGCCAGCAGCTTGTTGCGTGTCACCGGGGAGCTGTTTTTT. Protein: CASSLLRVTGELFF.

The rearrangement links TRBV23-1 to TRBJ1-4; 10 bases are shared with TRBD1. TRBV23-1 is filed as an ORF, its function uncertain. This CDR3 contains 15 residues. The V gene end was trimmed by 0 bases and the J gene end by 7 bases; junction bases not matched to a gene: 2. CDR3 sequence: CASSQSGTGAEKLFF. CDR3 bases: TGCGCCAGCAGTCAATCCGGGACAGGGGCTGAAAAACTGTTTTTT.

A single count supports this clone. The chain recombines TRBV5-1 with TRBJ2-1; 9 bases line up with TRBD2. This CDR3 is 15 amino acids long. V trimming: 4 bases; J trimming: 5 bases; junction bases outside the gene matches: 7. Germline lookup yields CDR1 SGHRS and CDR2 YFSETQ. The CDR3 protein is CASSENAGGHNEQFF. CDR3 sequence (DNA): TGCGCCAGCAGCGAGAACGCGGGAGGGCACAATGAGCAGTTCTTC. Full variable domain (rest looked up from reference TRBV5-1 and TRBJ2-1): KAGVTQTPRYLIKTRGQQVTLSCSPISGHRSVSWYQQTPGQGLQFLFEYFSETQRNKGNFPGRFSGRQFSNSRSEMNVSTLELGDSALYLCASSENAGGHNEQFFGPGTRLTVL.

In the case of this clone: Other DNA sequences in the same sample also yield this CDR3. The genes are TRBV6-5 and TRBJ1-4, with 9 positions matching TRBD1. V was clipped by 2 bases and J by 8 bases; unmatched bases: 6. Per germline, CDR1 MNHEY and CDR2 SVGAGI. This CDR3 comprises 15 residues. CDR3: CASSYRTGVGEKLFF. CDR3 DNA: TGTGCCAGCAGTTACCGGACAGGGGTTGGCGAAAAACTGTTTTTT.

The chain recombines TRBV27 with TRBJ1-4, with a weak D call TRBD1 (5 bases). The CDR3 sequence is 15 residues long. Germline lookup yields CDR1 MNHEY and CDR2 SMNVEV (reference sequence). Deletions cut 6 bases from V and 4 bases from J, with 15 bases between. The CDR3 spells CASRPGFVGNEKLFF. Written as DNA, the CDR3 is TGTGCCAGCAGGCCAGGGTTCGTGGGTAATGAAAAACTGTTTTTT.